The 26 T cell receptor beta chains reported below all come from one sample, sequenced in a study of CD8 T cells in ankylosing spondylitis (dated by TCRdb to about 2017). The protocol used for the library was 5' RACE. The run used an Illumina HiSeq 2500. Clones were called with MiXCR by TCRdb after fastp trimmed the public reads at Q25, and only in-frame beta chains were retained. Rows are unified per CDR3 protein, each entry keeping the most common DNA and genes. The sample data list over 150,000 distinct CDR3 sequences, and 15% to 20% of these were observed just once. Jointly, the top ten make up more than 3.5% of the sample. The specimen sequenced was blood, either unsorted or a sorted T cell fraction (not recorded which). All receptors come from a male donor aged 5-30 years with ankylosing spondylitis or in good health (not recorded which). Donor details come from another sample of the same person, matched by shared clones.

CDR3 protein: CASSQSQRNEQFF. CDR3 in DNA: TGCGCCAGCAGTCAATCACAGCGGAATGAGCAGTTCTTC. The V gene is TRBV23-1, the J gene TRBJ2-1, with D possibly being TRBD2 (5 bases). TRBV23-1 is marked as an open reading frame, function uncertain. The V end was cut by 0 bases, the J end by 7 bases, with 7 bases between. The length of the CDR3 is 13 residues.

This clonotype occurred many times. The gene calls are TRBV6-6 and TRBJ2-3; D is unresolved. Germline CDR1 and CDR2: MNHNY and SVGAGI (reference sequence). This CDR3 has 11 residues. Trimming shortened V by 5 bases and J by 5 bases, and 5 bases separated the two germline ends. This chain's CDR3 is CASSQKDTQYF. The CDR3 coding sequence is TGTGCCAGCAGTCAAAAAGATACGCAGTATTTT.

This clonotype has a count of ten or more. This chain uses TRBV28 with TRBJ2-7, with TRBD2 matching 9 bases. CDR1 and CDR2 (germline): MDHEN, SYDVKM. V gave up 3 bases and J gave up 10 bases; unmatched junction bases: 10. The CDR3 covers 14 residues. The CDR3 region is CASSLVGSSGNQYV. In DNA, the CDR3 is TGTGCCAGCAGTTTGGTTGGTTCTAGCGGGAACCAGTACGTC.

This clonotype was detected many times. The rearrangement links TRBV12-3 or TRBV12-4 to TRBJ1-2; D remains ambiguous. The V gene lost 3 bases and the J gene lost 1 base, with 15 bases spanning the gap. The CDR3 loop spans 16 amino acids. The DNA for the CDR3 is TGTGCCAGCAGTTTGATGGGTCCAGCTTTTAACTATGGCTACACCTTC. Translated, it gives CASSLMGPAFNYGYTF.

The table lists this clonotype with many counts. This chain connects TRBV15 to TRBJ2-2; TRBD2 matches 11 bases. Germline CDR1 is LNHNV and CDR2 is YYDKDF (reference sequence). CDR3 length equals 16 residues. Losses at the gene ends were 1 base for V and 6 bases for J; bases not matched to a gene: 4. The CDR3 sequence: CATSRASGRLPGELFF. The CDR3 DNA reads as TGTGCCACCAGCAGAGCTAGCGGGAGGCTCCCCGGGGAGCTGTTTTTT.

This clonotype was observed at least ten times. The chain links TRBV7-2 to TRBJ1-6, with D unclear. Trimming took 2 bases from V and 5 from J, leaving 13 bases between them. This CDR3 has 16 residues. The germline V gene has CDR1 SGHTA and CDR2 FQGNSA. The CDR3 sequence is CASSLSPAENNSPLHF. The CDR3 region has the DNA TGTGCCAGCAGCTTATCCCCGGCAGAGAATAATTCACCCCTCCACTTT.

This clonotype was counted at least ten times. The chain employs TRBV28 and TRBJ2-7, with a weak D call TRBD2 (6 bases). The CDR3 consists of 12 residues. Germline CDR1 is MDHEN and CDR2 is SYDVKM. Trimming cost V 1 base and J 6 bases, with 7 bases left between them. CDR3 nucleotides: TGTGCCAGCAGTTTATTGGGGGGCGAGCAGTACTTC. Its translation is CASSLLGGEQYF.

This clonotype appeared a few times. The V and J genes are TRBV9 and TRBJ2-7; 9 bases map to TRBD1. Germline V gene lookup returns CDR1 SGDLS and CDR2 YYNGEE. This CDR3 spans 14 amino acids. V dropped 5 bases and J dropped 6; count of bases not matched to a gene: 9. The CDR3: CASSGTGNSFEQYF. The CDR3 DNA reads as TGTGCCAGCAGTGGGACAGGGAACTCATTCGAGCAGTACTTC.

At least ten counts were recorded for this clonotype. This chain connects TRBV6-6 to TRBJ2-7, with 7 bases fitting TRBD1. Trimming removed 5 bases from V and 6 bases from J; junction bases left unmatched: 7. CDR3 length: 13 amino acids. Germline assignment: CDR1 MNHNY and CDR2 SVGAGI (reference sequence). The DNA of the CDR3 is TGTGCCAGCAGTAGGACAGGTTTGATCGAGCAGTACTTC. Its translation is CASSRTGLIEQYF.

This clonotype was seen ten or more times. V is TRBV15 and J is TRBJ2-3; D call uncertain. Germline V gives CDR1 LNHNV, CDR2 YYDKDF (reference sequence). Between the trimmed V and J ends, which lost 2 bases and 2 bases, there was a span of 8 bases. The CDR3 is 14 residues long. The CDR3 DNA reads TGTGCCACCAGCAGACGAAGGGACACAGATACGCAGTATTTT. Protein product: CATSRRRDTDTQYF. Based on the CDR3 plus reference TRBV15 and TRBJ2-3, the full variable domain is DAMVIQNPRYQVTQFGKPVTLSCSQTLNHNVMYWYQQKSSQAPKLLFHYYDKDFNNEADTPDNFQSRRPNTSFCFLDIRSPGLGDTAMYLCATSRRRDTDTQYFGPGTRLTVL.

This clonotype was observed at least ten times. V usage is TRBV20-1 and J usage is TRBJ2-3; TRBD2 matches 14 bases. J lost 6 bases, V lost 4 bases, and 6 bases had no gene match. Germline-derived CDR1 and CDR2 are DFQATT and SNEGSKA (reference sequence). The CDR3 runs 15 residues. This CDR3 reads CSAIGLAGGGDTQYF. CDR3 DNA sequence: TGCAGTGCTATTGGACTAGCGGGAGGTGGGGATACGCAGTATTTT.

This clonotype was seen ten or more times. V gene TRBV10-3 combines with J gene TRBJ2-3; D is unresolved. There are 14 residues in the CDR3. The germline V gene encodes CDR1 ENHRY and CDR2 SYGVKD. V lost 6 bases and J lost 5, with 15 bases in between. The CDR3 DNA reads TGTGCCATCAGAGATGAGGTTTCGGGAGATACGCAGTATTTT. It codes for CAIRDEVSGDTQYF.

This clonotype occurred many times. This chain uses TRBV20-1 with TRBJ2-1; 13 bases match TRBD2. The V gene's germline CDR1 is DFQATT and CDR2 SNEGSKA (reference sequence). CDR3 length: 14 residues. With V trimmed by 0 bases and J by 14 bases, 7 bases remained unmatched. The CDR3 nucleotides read TGCAGTGCTAGAGATCCCCGTGGACTAGCGGGAGAGTTCTTC. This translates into CSARDPRGLAGEFF.

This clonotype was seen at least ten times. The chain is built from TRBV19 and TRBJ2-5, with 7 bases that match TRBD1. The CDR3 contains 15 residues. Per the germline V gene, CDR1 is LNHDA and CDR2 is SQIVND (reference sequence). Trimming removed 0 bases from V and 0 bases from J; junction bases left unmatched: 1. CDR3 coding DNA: TGTGCCAGTAGTATAGAGGGGACAGACCAAGAGACCCAGTACTTC. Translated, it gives CASSIEGTDQETQYF.

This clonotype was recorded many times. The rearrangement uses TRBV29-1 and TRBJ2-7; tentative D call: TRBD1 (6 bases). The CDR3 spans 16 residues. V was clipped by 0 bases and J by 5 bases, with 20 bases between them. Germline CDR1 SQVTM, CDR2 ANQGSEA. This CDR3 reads CSVEDNRAGVLDEQYF. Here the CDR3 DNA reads TGCAGCGTTGAAGATAACAGGGCTGGGGTCCTAGACGAGCAGTACTTC.

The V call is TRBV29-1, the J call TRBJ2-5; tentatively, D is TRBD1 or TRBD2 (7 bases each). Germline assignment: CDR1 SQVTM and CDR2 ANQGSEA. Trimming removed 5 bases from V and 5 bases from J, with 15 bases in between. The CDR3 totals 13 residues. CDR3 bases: TGCAGCGTTCCCAGGGGGGGTCCGGAGACCCAGTACTTC. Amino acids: CSVPRGGPETQYF.

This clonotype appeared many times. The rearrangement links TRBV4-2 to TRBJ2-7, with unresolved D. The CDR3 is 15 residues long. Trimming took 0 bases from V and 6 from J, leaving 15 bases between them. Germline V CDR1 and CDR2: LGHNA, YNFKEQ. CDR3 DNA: TGTGCCAGCAGCCAAGAGAGGTCCCGTTGGGCCGAGCAGTACTTC. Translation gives CASSQERSRWAEQYF.

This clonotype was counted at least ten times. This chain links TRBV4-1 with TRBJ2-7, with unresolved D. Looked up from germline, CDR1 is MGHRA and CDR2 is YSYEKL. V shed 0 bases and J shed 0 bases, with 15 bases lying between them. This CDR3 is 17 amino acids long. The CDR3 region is CASSQDLVPQSSYEQYV. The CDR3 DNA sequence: TGCGCCAGCAGCCAAGATTTGGTCCCCCAGAGCTCCTACGAGCAGTACGTC.

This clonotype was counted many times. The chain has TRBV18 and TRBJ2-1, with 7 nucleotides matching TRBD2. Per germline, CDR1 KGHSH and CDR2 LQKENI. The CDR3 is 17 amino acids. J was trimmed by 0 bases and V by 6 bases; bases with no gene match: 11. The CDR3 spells CASSPPGGSFSYNEQFF. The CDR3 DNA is TGTGCCAGCTCCCCCCCCGGCGGGAGTTTCTCCTACAATGAGCAGTTCTTC.

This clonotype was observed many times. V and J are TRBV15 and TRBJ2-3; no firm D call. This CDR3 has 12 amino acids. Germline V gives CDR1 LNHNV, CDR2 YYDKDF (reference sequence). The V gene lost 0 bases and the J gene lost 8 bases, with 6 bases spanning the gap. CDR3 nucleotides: TGTGCCACCAGCAGAGATCGGAGTACGCAGTATTTT. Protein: CATSRDRSTQYF.

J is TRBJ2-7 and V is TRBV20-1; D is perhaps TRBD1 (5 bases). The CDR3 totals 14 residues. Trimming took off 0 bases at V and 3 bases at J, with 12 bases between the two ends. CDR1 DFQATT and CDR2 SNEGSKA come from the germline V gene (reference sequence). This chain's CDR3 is CSARDGADDYEQYF. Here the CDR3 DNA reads TGCAGTGCTAGAGATGGGGCTGACGACTACGAGCAGTACTTC.

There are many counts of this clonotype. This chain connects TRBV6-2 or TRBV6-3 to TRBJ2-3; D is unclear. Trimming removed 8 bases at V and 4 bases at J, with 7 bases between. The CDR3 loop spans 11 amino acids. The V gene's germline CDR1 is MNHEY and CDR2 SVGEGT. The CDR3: CASSRPDTQYF. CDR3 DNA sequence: TGTGCCAGCTCAAGACCAGATACGCAGTATTTT.

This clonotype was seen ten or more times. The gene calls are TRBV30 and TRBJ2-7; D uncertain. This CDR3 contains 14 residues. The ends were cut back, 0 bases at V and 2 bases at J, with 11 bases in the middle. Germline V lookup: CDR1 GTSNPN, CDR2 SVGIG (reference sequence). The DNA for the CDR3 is TGTGCCTGGAGTGTACGATCCAGAGCCTACGAGCAGTACTTC. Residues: CAWSVRSRAYEQYF.

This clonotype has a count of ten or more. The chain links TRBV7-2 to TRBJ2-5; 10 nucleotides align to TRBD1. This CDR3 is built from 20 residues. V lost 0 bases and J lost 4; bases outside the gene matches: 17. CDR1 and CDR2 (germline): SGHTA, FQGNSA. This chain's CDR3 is CASSLARTGGLLAIAETQYF. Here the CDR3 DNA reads TGTGCCAGCAGCTTAGCAAGGACAGGGGGTCTACTAGCGATTGCAGAGACCCAGTACTTC.

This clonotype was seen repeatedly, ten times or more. The CDR3: CASSLAWDREGEGEQFF. The CDR3 DNA is TGTGCCAGCAGCTTGGCATGGGACAGGGAGGGAGAGGGTGAGCAGTTCTTC. The chain combines TRBV5-6 with TRBJ2-1; 9 bases are a match to TRBD1. The CDR3 length is 17 residues. Germline V gene sequence: CDR1 SGHDT, CDR2 YYEEEE. After removal of 0 bases from V and 9 bases from J, the junction contained 13 bases not matched to a gene.

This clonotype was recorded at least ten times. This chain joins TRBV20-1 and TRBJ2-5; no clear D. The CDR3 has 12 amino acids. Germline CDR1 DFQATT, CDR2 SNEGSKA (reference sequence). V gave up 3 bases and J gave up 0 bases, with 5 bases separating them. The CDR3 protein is CSASGHQETQYF. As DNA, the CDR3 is TGCAGTGCTAGTGGCCACCAAGAGACCCAGTACTTC.